One sample yielded the 6 T cell receptor beta chains listed below, sequenced in a study of beta chain features in type 1 diabetes (dated by TCRdb to 2017 to 2018). Their target antigens are unknown. Summary of the overall study and its limitations: Type 1 diabetes patients showed a moderate but significant shortening of TCRB CDR3 length in all four CD4+ subsets.

Library preparation employed the immunoSEQ multiplex PCR assay. All of the isolated RNA was reverse transcribed with the High Capacity cDNA Reverse Transcription Kit, so expressed TCRB transcripts were sequenced. TCRdb's version of the immuneACCESS table is confined to in-frame rearrangements and falls short of the full clone set. An unresolved V gene accounts for under half of the shortfall where checked; the remainder is of unknown origin. This sample comprises 120,000 to 150,000 clones, 10% to 15% of them detected only once. The ten largest account for around 1.4% of the sample. The sequenced material came from central memory CD4+ T cells from blood. These receptors were obtained from a man younger than 30 with type 1 diabetes.

This clone was found a few times. The chain combines TRBV10-3 with TRBJ2-5; D gene uncertain. CDR3 length equals 13 residues. The V end lost 4 bases, the J end lost 1 base, and 7 bases lay between the germline ends. Germline lookup yields CDR1 ENHRY and CDR2 SYGVKD. CDR3 nucleotide sequence: TGTGCCATCAGTGCTGGTGGCCAAGAGACCCAGTACTTC. Amino acid sequence: CAISAGGQETQYF.

The chain links TRBV4-1 to TRBJ1-4; 7 nucleotides agree with TRBD1. Germline CDR1 MGHRA, CDR2 YSYEKL. This CDR3 is built from 15 residues. V shed 5 bases and J 7 bases; nucleotides not matched to a gene: 10. For the CDR3, the DNA is TGCGCCAGCAGCGCACAGACAGGGCAGACTGAAAAACTGTTTTTT. Its protein is CASSAQTGQTEKLFF.

This clone was counted at least ten times. The rearrangement joins TRBV7-9 to TRBJ2-3, with D uncertain. This CDR3 region has 13 residues. The germline V gene encodes CDR1 SEHNR and CDR2 FQNEAQ (reference sequence). The ends were cut back, 6 bases at V and 2 bases at J, with 9 bases in the middle. CDR3 loop: CASSPFDTDTQYF. CDR3 bases: TGTGCCAGCAGTCCATTCGACACAGATACGCAGTATTTT.

This clone was detected a few times. This sequence joins TRBV7-7 and TRBJ2-3; D is possibly TRBD2 (6 bases). Trimming removed 1 base from V and 6 bases from J, with 11 bases in between. Germline V gives CDR1 SSHAT, CDR2 FNYEAQ (reference sequence). This CDR3 is built from 14 residues. The CDR3 DNA follows: TGTGCCAGCAGCTTAGGGAGGGTATCGGATACGCAGTATTTT. Translated: CASSLGRVSDTQYF.

The gene calls are TRBV2 and TRBJ2-5, with D perhaps matching TRBD1 or TRBD2 (5 bases each). V lost 5 bases to trimming and J lost 1 base, with 17 bases between them. From germline, CDR1 is SNHLY and CDR2 FYNNEI. CDR3 length: 16 amino acids. The CDR3 coding sequence is TGTGCCAGCAGTCCGGGACGGACAAGACCCCAAGAGACCCAGTACTTC. Translated: CASSPGRTRPQETQYF.

V and J are TRBV5-1 and TRBJ2-5; 8 bases fit TRBD1. The CDR3 is 15 amino acids. The germline gives CDR1 SGHRS, CDR2 YFSETQ. V lost 0 bases to trimming and J lost 9 bases; unmatched junction nucleotides: 10. The CDR3 protein is CASSLETGEWAAQYF. DNA for the CDR3: TGCGCCAGCAGCTTGGAGACAGGGGAATGGGCGGCCCAGTACTTC. The whole variable domain, filled in from reference TRBV5-1 and TRBJ2-5, reads KAGVTQTPRYLIKTRGQQVTLSCSPISGHRSVSWYQQTPGQGLQFLFEYFSETQRNKGNFPGRFSGRQFSNSRSEMNVSTLELGDSALYLCASSLETGEWAAQYFGPGTRLLVL.